This TCR beta chain was found in a study of cytomegalovirus exposure and HLA in healthy donors. Findings of the study overall: Likely technical artifact: a cluster of highly shared sequence variants.

Amplification used 60 Vbeta primers and 13 Jbeta primers. TCRdb keeps only in-frame clones here, not all; method: immunoSEQ multiplex PCR. The sample lists about 94,000 clones, 81% occurring once. This clone came up a few times. Its cognate antigen is unknown. V was clipped by 2 bases and J by 2 bases, with 6 bases between them. This CDR3 is 13 amino acids long. Germline-derived CDR1 and CDR2 are MNHNY and SVGAGI (reference sequence). The sample was PBMCs. J is TRBJ1-2 and V is TRBV6-6; no firm D call. The origin of this receptor is a human donor in good health. CDR3 in DNA: TGTGCCAGCAGTTACGGGGAGAACTATGGCTACACCTTC. It yields the protein CASSYGENYGYTF.